The source of this T cell receptor (beta chain) is a study of human T cells and chemical hapten exposure. As to time point: patch test 3, about 24 weeks after DPC sensitization. The treatment was: therapeutic diphenylcyclopropenone sensitization with weekly scalp DPC. The CDR3 has 16 residues. From germline, CDR1 is SGHRS and CDR2 YFSETQ. Deletions cut 2 bases from V and 0 bases from J, with 14 bases between. In the library, unique molecular identifiers were attached to individual cDNA molecules. TCRdb redid the calling of the RACE reads with MiXCR, one entry per CDR3 protein. The sample lists over 70,000 distinct CDR3 sequences, approximately 11% occurring once.

The sample here was whole blood, taken in connection with sensitization to the hapten diphenylcyclopropenone (DPC). The sequence was obtained from a woman under 40 with alopecia areata. Some clones in this sample may be carry-over from other donors' samples. The chain links TRBV5-1 to TRBJ2-5, with a tentative D call TRBD2 (5 bases). CDR3 amino acids: CASSFGDRPYQETQYF. In DNA form, the CDR3 reads TGCGCCAGCAGCTTCGGGGATCGTCCGTACCAAGAGACCCAGTACTTC.